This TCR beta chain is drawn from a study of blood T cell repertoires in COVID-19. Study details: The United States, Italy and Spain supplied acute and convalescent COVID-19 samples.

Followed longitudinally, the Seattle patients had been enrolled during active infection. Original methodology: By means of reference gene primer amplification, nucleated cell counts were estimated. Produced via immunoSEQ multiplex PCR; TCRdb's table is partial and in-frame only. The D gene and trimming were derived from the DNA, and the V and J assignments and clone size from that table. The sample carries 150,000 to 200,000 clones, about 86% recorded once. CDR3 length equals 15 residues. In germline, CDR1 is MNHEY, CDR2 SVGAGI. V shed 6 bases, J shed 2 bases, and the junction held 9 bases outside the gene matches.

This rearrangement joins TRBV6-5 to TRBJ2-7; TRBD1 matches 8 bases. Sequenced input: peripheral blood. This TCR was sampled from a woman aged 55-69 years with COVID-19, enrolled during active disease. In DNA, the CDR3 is TGTGCCAGCAGCATATCTTGGACAGGGACCTACGAGCAGTACTTC. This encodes CASSISWTGTYEQYF.